The sample holds a few counts of the clone carrying this TCR beta chain. As processed by the authors: The authors estimated nucleated cell counts from reference gene primer amplification. Only in-frame clones appear in the TCRdb table, and some are missing; sequencing was by immunoSEQ multiplex PCR. V and J calls and clone size are given by that table; D and trimming were obtained from the DNA. The sample yields approximately 390,000 clones, nearly 90% seen once. These data come from a study of blood T cell repertoires in COVID-19. About the research overall: The study drew acute and convalescent COVID-19 samples from the United States, Italy and Spain. The analysed material was cDNA or gDNA that came from T cells, B-cell-depleted T cells, or PBMCs.

The clonotype was recovered from a man between 18 and 35 years old with active or convalescent COVID-19. The sample was peripheral blood.

Written as DNA, the CDR3 is TGTGCCAGCAGCTTGGAATGGCAGGGTTATAATTCACCCCTCCACTTT. This sequence encodes CASSLEWQGYNSPLHF. The rearrangement uses TRBV5-6 and TRBJ1-6; the D gene is possibly TRBD1 (5 bases). V lost 0 bases to trimming and J lost 4 bases, with 11 bases between them. The germline gives CDR1 SGHDT, CDR2 YYEEEE. This CDR3 has 16 residues.